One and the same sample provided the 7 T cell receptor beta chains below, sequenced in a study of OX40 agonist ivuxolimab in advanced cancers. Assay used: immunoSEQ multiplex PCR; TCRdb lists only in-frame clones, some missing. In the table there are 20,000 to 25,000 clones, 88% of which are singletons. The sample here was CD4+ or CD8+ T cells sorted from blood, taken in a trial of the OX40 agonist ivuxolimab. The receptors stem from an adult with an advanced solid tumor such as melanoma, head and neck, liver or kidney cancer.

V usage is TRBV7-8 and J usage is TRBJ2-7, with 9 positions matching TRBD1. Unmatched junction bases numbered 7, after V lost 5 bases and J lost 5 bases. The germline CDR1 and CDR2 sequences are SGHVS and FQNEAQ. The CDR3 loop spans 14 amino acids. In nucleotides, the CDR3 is TGTGCCAGCAGCCACAGGGGGCATGACGACGAGCAGTACTTC. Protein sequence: CASSHRGHDDEQYF.

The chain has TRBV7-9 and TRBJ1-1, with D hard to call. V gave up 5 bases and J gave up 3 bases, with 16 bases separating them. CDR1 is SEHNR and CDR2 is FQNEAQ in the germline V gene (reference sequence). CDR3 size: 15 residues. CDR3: CASSLRMDGHTEAFF. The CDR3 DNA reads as TGTGCCAGCAGCCTAAGGATGGACGGGCACACTGAAGCTTTCTTT.

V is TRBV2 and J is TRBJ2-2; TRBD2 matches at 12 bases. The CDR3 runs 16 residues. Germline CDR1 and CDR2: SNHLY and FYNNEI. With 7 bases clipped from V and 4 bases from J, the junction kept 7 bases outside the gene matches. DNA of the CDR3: TGTGCCAGCATGCCCCGGACTAGCGGGATCACCGGGGAGCTGTTTTTT. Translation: CASMPRTSGITGELFF.

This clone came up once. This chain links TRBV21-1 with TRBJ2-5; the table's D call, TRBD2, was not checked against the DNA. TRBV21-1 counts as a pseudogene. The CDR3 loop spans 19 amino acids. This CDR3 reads CASSKKGGFRGSIGETQYF. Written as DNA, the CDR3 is TGTGCCAGCAGCAAAAAGGGAGGGTTCAGGGGATCGATAGGGGAGACCCAGTACTTC.

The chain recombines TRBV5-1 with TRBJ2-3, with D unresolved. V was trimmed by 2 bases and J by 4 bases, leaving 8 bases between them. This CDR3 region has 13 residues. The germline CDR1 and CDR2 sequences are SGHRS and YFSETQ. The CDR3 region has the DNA TGCGCCAGCAGCTTTCCTCACTCAGATACGCAGTATTTT. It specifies CASSFPHSDTQYF.

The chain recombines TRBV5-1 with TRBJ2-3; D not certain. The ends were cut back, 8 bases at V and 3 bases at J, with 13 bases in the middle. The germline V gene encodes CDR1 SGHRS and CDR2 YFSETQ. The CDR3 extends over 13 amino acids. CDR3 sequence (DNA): TGCGCCAGTACCGTAGACCCGACAGATACGCAGTATTTT. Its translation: CASTVDPTDTQYF.

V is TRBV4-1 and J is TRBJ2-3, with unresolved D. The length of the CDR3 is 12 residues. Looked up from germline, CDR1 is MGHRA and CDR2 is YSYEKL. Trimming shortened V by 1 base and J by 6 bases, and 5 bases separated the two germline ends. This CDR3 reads CASSQVRDTQYF. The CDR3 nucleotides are TGCGCCAGCAGCCAAGTTAGGGATACGCAGTATTTT.